The next 30 T cell receptor beta chains were all read from a single sample in a study of beta chain features in type 1 diabetes. What was sequenced were expressed TCRB transcripts, since all of the isolated RNA had been reverse transcribed. The assay was immunoSEQ multiplex PCR, and TCRdb's table has in-frame clones only and misses some. Counted here are under 20,000 clones, 50% occurring once; the ten biggest clones make up approximately 0.4%. What was sequenced was stem cell memory CD4+ T cells from blood. Receptors originate from a young man in good health.

V and J are TRBV11-2 and TRBJ2-3; 10 bases map to TRBD2. The CDR3 has 18 amino acids. After removal of 6 bases from V and 0 bases from J, the junction contained 12 bases not matched to a gene. Per germline, CDR1 SGHAT and CDR2 FQNNGV. This CDR3 is CASSPLGLASHSTDTQYF. The DNA for the CDR3 is TGTGCCAGCAGTCCCCTGGGACTAGCGTCTCATAGCACAGATACGCAGTATTTT.

The gene calls are TRBV29-1 and TRBJ2-1, with 10 bases identical to TRBD2. This CDR3 spans 15 amino acids. Germline CDR1 is SQVTM and CDR2 is ANQGSEA. Trimming took 7 bases from V and 2 from J; bases not matched to a gene: 8. The CDR3 loop is CSARVLAGTYNEQFF. The DNA of the CDR3 is TGCAGCGCCAGGGTACTAGCGGGAACCTACAATGAGCAGTTCTTC.

This clone was picked up a small number of times. The chain combines TRBV6-6 with TRBJ2-5; D unresolved. The CDR3 is made up of 12 amino acids. Trimming shortened V by 4 bases and J by 5 bases, and 8 bases separated the two germline ends. Germline CDR1 reads MNHNY; CDR2 reads SVGAGI (reference sequence). CDR3 sequence: CASSSQRETQYF. The CDR3, as DNA: TGTGCCAGCAGTTCCCAACGGGAGACCCAGTACTTC.

The rearrangement uses TRBV10-3 and TRBJ2-2; D is possibly TRBD2 (6 bases). Per the germline V gene, CDR1 is ENHRY and CDR2 is SYGVKD. CDR3 size: 13 residues. Trimming pared 10 bases from V and 3 bases from J, leaving 12 bases between. CDR3 sequence (DNA): TGTGCCACCACCGGGGACTACACCGGGGAGCTGTTTTTT. This encodes CATTGDYTGELFF.

This chain links TRBV6-6 with TRBJ1-5, with 8 bases lining up with TRBD1. V lost 4 bases to trimming and J lost 6 bases; unmatched junction nucleotides: 5. The CDR3 totals 14 residues. From germline, CDR1 is MNHNY and CDR2 SVGAGI (reference sequence). CDR3 loop: CASSSSGTGQPQHF. CDR3 DNA: TGTGCCAGCAGTTCATCAGGGACAGGTCAGCCCCAGCATTTT.

The rearrangement links TRBV5-4 to TRBJ2-3, with D possibly being TRBD1 (6 bases). This CDR3 region has 13 residues. CDR1 is SGHNT, CDR2 YYREEE, per germline (reference sequence). Trimming took off 5 bases at V and 3 bases at J, with 10 bases between the two ends. Here the CDR3 DNA reads TGTGCCAGCAGACCGGGGACAACAGATACGCAGTATTTT. Its translation: CASRPGTTDTQYF.

The chain has TRBV7-3 and TRBJ2-7; perhaps TRBD2 as D (7 bases). This CDR3 comprises 14 residues. From germline, CDR1 is SGHTA and CDR2 FQGTGA. Trimming shortened V by 6 bases and J by 2 bases, and 14 bases separated the two germline ends. The CDR3 spells CASSKGGIPYEQYF. CDR3 nucleotide sequence: TGTGCCAGCAGTAAGGGGGGGATCCCCTACGAGCAGTACTTC.

The chain is built from TRBV6-6 and TRBJ2-1, with 8 bases identical to TRBD1. V was pared by 0 bases and J by 10 bases, with 5 bases of the junction left unmatched. Per germline, CDR1 MNHNY and CDR2 SVGAGI (reference sequence). This CDR3 spans 14 amino acids. DNA of the CDR3: TGTGCCAGCAGTTACTCGACAGGGGCGGAAGAGCAGTTCTTC. Amino acid sequence: CASSYSTGAEEQFF.

This clone was seen more than once but under ten times. The gene calls are TRBV11-2 and TRBJ1-3; D gene uncertain. The ends were cut back, 3 bases at V and 4 bases at J, with 7 bases in the middle. The CDR3 is made up of 13 amino acids. CDR1 is SGHAT, CDR2 FQNNGV, per germline. The CDR3 DNA reads as TGTGCCAGCAGCTTGGGCAGGGGAAACACCATATATTTT. Its translation is CASSLGRGNTIYF. Based on the CDR3 plus reference TRBV11-2 and TRBJ1-3, the full variable domain is EAGVAQSPRYKIIEKRQSVAFWCNPISGHATLYWYQQILGQGPKLLIQFQNNGVVDDSQLPKDRFSAERLKGVDSTLKIQPAKLEDSAVYLCASSLGRGNTIYFGEGSWLTVV.

This clone was counted a single time. The same CDR3 is also encoded by other DNA sequences in this sample. This sequence joins TRBV28 and TRBJ2-7; the D gene is possibly TRBD1 (5 bases). Trimming stripped 5 bases from V and 2 bases from J, with 7 bases between. This CDR3 is built from 12 residues. Germline V CDR1 and CDR2: MDHEN, SYDVKM. CDR3 DNA: TGTGCCAGCAGTATACAGGCCTACGAGCAGTACTTC. This translates into CASSIQAYEQYF.

This clone was detected a few times. CDR3 sequence (DNA): TGTGCCAGCAGGTACTCTGGAAACACCATATATTTT. This translates into CASRYSGNTIYF. This chain connects TRBV6-1 to TRBJ1-3; D unclear. V was cut by 6 bases and J by 0 bases, with 3 bases left in between. This CDR3 spans 12 amino acids. From germline, CDR1 is MNHNS and CDR2 SASEGT.

The V gene is TRBV7-9, the J gene TRBJ1-1; 7 positions agree with TRBD1. With V trimmed by 1 base and J by 5 bases, 4 bases remained unmatched. CDR3 length equals 14 residues. The germline CDR1 and CDR2 sequences are SEHNR and FQNEAQ (reference sequence). CDR3 residues: CASSLGQGRTEAFF. The CDR3 bases are TGTGCCAGCAGCTTAGGACAGGGCAGAACTGAAGCTTTCTTT.

This clone has a single count. The junction differs from germline at one of its ends, possibly a read error. This chain joins TRBV7-2 and TRBJ2-7; weak D call: TRBD1 (6 bases). Germline CDR1 and CDR2: SGHTA and FQGNSA. The CDR3 is 13 residues long. CDR3 region: CASSQQQGHEQYF. The CDR3 nucleotides read TGCGCCAGCAGCCAACAACAGGGCCACGAGCAGTACTTC.

This clone was seen a handful of times. The chain employs TRBV7-2 and TRBJ1-2, with D tentatively TRBD1 (5 bases). This CDR3 is 14 amino acids long. V was shortened by 7 bases and J by 5 bases, with 17 bases between the two germline ends. Germline CDR1 and CDR2: SGHTA and FQGNSA. The CDR3 loop reads CASTYDGGEYGYTF. The DNA of the CDR3 is TGTGCCAGCACCTACGATGGGGGGGAGTATGGCTACACCTTC.

The genes are TRBV19 and TRBJ1-1, with D possibly matching TRBD1 (5 bases). Trimming pared 10 bases from V and 0 bases from J, leaving 9 bases between. The CDR3 runs to 12 residues. CDR1 and CDR2 from the germline V gene are LNHDA and SQIVND (reference sequence). CDR3 region: CATTALNTEAFF. The DNA for the CDR3 is TGTGCCACGACAGCCCTGAACACTGAAGCTTTCTTT.

This chain uses TRBV4-3 with TRBJ1-2; 9 bases match TRBD1. This CDR3 comprises 15 residues. J gave up 1 base and V 4 bases, and 4 bases lay outside the gene matches. The germline V gene has CDR1 LGHNA and CDR2 YSLEER. The CDR3: CASSLQGQGNYGYTF. CDR3 coding DNA: TGCGCCAGCAGCCTCCAGGGACAGGGTAACTATGGCTACACCTTC.

This chain uses TRBV5-6 with TRBJ2-1; 7 nucleotides agree with TRBD1. J was trimmed by 10 bases and V by 0 bases; bases with no gene match: 4. Germline V gene data show CDR1 as SGHDT and CDR2 as YYEEEE. CDR3 length: 13 amino acids. CDR3 region: CASSLGTGREQFF. The CDR3 DNA reads TGTGCCAGCAGCTTGGGGACAGGCCGCGAGCAGTTCTTC.

The rearrangement links TRBV10-3 to TRBJ2-1, with 8 positions matching TRBD2. The length of the CDR3 is 15 residues. J was trimmed by 1 base and V by 10 bases; bases with no gene match: 9. Germline V gives CDR1 ENHRY, CDR2 SYGVKD. The CDR3 region is CATTIAGPSYNEQFF. Here the CDR3 DNA reads TGTGCCACCACGATAGCGGGGCCTTCCTACAATGAGCAGTTCTTC.

The sample holds a few counts of this clone. The V call is TRBV5-1, the J call TRBJ1-2; 8 bases line up with TRBD1. From germline, CDR1 is SGHRS and CDR2 YFSETQ. There are 13 residues in the CDR3. V trimming: 4 bases; J trimming: 8 bases; junction bases outside the gene matches: 7. In DNA, the CDR3 is TGCGCCAGCAGCCTGCGGACAGGGCAAGGCTACACCTTC. Translation gives CASSLRTGQGYTF.

The chain has TRBV5-1 and TRBJ1-2; possibly TRBD1 for D (6 bases). The CDR3 has 14 residues. CDR1 is SGHRS, CDR2 YFSETQ, per germline. The ends were cut back, 5 bases at V and 5 bases at J, with 16 bases in the middle. CDR3 in amino acids: CASSPAGEGYGYTF. The CDR3 bases are TGCGCCAGCAGTCCAGCAGGGGAAGGGTATGGCTACACCTTC.

V and J are TRBV7-9 and TRBJ2-5; 9 bases map to TRBD2. Germline assignment: CDR1 SEHNR and CDR2 FQNEAQ (reference sequence). With 1 base clipped from V and 1 base from J, the junction kept 4 bases outside the gene matches. This CDR3 region has 16 residues. This chain's CDR3 is CASSLVSGGPQETQYF. In nucleotides, the CDR3 is TGTGCCAGCAGCTTAGTTAGCGGGGGTCCCCAAGAGACCCAGTACTTC.

The V call is TRBV28, the J call TRBJ2-6, with 9 bases identical to TRBD1. The V segment lost 0 bases and the J segment 0 bases; nucleotides outside the gene matches: 3. The CDR3 is made up of 18 amino acids. Germline loops: CDR1 MDHEN, CDR2 SYDVKM. The CDR3 DNA reads TGTGCCAGCAGTTTATGGACAGGGGGTAGCTCTGGGGCCAACGTCCTGACTTTC. This translates into CASSLWTGGSSGANVLTF.

This chain joins TRBV28 and TRBJ2-7; 9 nucleotides align to TRBD1. The length of the CDR3 is 14 residues. The germline V gene encodes CDR1 MDHEN and CDR2 SYDVKM. Trimming cost V 4 bases and J 3 bases; bases outside gene matches: 4. The CDR3 loop is CASSSGQGYYEQYF. CDR3 nucleotides: TGTGCCAGCAGTTCGGGACAGGGATACTACGAGCAGTACTTC.

The V gene is TRBV12-5, the J gene TRBJ2-6, with a tentative D call TRBD1 (5 bases). The germline V gene encodes CDR1 LGHNT and CDR2 FRNRAP. The CDR3 is made up of 18 amino acids. Trimming removed 4 bases at V and 5 bases at J, with 21 bases between. The CDR3 DNA reads TGTGCTAGTGGTTACTTCACTGCAGGACAAAGTCGGGCCAACGTCCTGACTTTC. This codes for CASGYFTAGQSRANVLTF.

V gene TRBV15 combines with J gene TRBJ1-3; TRBD1 is a possible D gene (5 bases). With 0 bases removed from V and 2 bases from J, the gap between germline ends came to 11 bases. Per germline, CDR1 LNHNV and CDR2 YYDKDF (reference sequence). This CDR3 is built from 16 residues. The CDR3 here is CATSRDPGGPGNTIYF. Written as DNA, the CDR3 is TGTGCCACCAGCAGAGATCCCGGGGGACCTGGAAACACCATATATTTT.

The chain couples TRBV11-2 to TRBJ2-7; 13 bases map to TRBD2. This CDR3 is built from 18 residues. The germline CDR1 and CDR2 sequences are SGHAT and FQNNGV. Trimming at V came to 0 bases and at J to 3 bases, leaving 8 bases not matched to a gene. The CDR3 sequence is CASSLDGTSGTSYYEQYF. The CDR3, as DNA: TGTGCCAGCAGCTTAGATGGGACTAGCGGGACCTCCTACTACGAGCAGTACTTC.

There are a few counts of this clone. J is TRBJ2-7 and V is TRBV10-3, with TRBD1 matching 8 bases. The CDR3 consists of 15 residues. Germline CDR1 and CDR2: ENHRY and SYGVKD. The V and J ends lost 0 bases and 4 bases, in that order; junction bases with no gene match: 5. This CDR3 reads CAISESDRGVYEQYF. The CDR3 DNA follows: TGTGCCATCAGTGAGTCCGACAGGGGAGTGTACGAGCAGTACTTC.

The V call is TRBV18, the J call TRBJ1-4; 7 bases align to TRBD1. The V gene's germline CDR1 is KGHSH and CDR2 LQKENI. This CDR3 has 14 residues. The V and J ends lost 6 bases and 5 bases, in that order; junction bases with no gene match: 6. CDR3 nucleotides: TGTGCCAGCTCGCCGACAGGGAGAAATGAAAAACTGTTTTTT. This encodes CASSPTGRNEKLFF. The full variable domain, completed using reference TRBV18 and TRBJ1-4, is NAGVMQNPRHLVRRRGQEARLRCSPMKGHSHVYWYRQLPEEGLKFMVYLQKENIIDESGMPKERFSAEFPKEGPSILRIQQVVRGDSAAYFCASSPTGRNEKLFFGSGTQLSVL.

The chain links TRBV29-1 to TRBJ2-5, with 10 bases fitting TRBD2. The trim removed 6 bases at V and 5 bases at J, leaving 3 bases unmatched. Germline V gene lookup returns CDR1 SQVTM and CDR2 ANQGSEA. The CDR3 covers 12 residues. This chain's CDR3 is CSVGTSVETQYF. The CDR3 DNA reads TGCAGCGTCGGGACTAGCGTGGAGACCCAGTACTTC.

The CDR3: CASSGRSYNEQFF. The CDR3, as DNA: TGCGCCAGCAGCGGGAGATCCTACAATGAGCAGTTCTTC. The genes are TRBV5-1 and TRBJ2-1; maybe TRBD2 (5 bases). V lost 4 bases, J lost 1 base, and 6 bases lay in between. The length of the CDR3 is 13 residues. From germline, CDR1 is SGHRS and CDR2 YFSETQ.